This passage covers 10 T cell receptor beta chains from one sample sequenced in a study of brain T cells in children with intractable seizures. As for time point: blood from clinic visit 5 months post-surgery; TSC patient then seizure free. Using immunoSEQ multiplex PCR, the repertoire was profiled, and TCRdb retains in-frame clones only, with some absent. The table has under 400,000 clones, about 93% seen once; the top ten hold 5.5% to 6%. The specimen comprised peripheral blood, sampled more than 4 months after surgery. Receptor source: a boy in the first two years of life with tuberous sclerosis and intractable seizures.

The gene calls are TRBV4-1 and TRBJ2-5, with D unclear. Germline loops: CDR1 MGHRA, CDR2 YSYEKL. The V end lost 0 bases, the J end lost 4 bases, and 9 bases lay between the germline ends. This CDR3 has 14 residues. The CDR3 protein is CASSQDRVRETQYF. CDR3 bases: TGCGCCAGCAGCCAAGATCGGGTTAGAGAGACCCAGTACTTC.

The table lists this clone with a count of one. The chain employs TRBV2 and TRBJ2-7, with D unresolved. The V gene's germline CDR1 is SNHLY and CDR2 FYNNEI. V was cut by 4 bases and J by 1 base, with 5 bases left in between. The CDR3 is 12 residues long. The CDR3 DNA reads TGTGCCAGCAGTGGCCGGTCCTACGAGCAGTACTTC. This encodes CASSGRSYEQYF.

The chain recombines TRBV9 with TRBJ2-1; the D gene is possibly TRBD1 (5 bases). Trimming took off 0 bases at V and 8 bases at J, with 12 bases between the two ends. Germline V gene data show CDR1 as SGDLS and CDR2 as YYNGEE. This CDR3 contains 14 residues. CDR3 in DNA: TGTGCCAGCAGCGTAGTAGGGGCGACGGATGAGCAGTTCTTC. Protein product: CASSVVGATDEQFF. The variable domain in full, with the rest retrieved from reference TRBV9 and TRBJ2-1, is DSGVTQTPKHLITATGQRVTLRCSPRSGDLSVYWYQQSLDQGLQFLIQYYNGEERAKGNILERFSAQQFPDLHSELNLSSLELGDSALYFCASSVVGATDEQFFGPGTRLTVL.

The chain combines TRBV30 with TRBJ2-1; no clear D gene. Between the trimmed V and J ends, which lost 0 bases and 0 bases, there was a span of 9 bases. CDR1 is GTSNPN and CDR2 is SVGIG in the germline V gene (reference sequence). This CDR3 has 15 residues. For the CDR3, the DNA is TGTGCCTGGAGTGTTTTTCTCAGCTCCTACAATGAGCAGTTCTTC. It yields the protein CAWSVFLSSYNEQFF.

This clone was counted once. The chain employs TRBV15 and TRBJ2-1; 8 bases agree with TRBD2. Losses at the gene ends were 0 bases for V and 5 bases for J; bases not matched to a gene: 6. CDR3 length equals 16 residues. The germline CDR1 and CDR2 sequences are LNHNV and YYDKDF (reference sequence). The CDR3 loop is CATSRETSGHNNEQFF. CDR3 nucleotides: TGTGCCACCAGCAGAGAAACTAGCGGACACAACAATGAGCAGTTCTTC.

V gene TRBV30 combines with J gene TRBJ1-5; D gene uncertain. This CDR3 spans 15 amino acids. Germline CDR1 GTSNPN, CDR2 SVGIG (reference sequence). The germline V and J ends were trimmed by 2 bases and 7 bases, with 18 bases remaining between them. The CDR3 DNA reads as TGTGCCTGGAGTTATACCGGGGTGACGCACCAGCCCCAGCATTTT. Amino acid sequence: CAWSYTGVTHQPQHF.

This chain uses TRBV7-9 with TRBJ1-3; D is undetermined. CDR1 and CDR2 (germline): SEHNR, FQNEAQ (reference sequence). The V end was cut by 5 bases, the J end by 0 bases, with 11 bases between. CDR3 length equals 15 residues. The CDR3 here is CASSAQVYSGNTIYF. DNA for the CDR3: TGTGCCAGCAGCGCCCAGGTTTACTCTGGAAACACCATATATTTT.

The J gene is TRBJ1-5, the V gene TRBV19; D is uncertain. The germline V gene encodes CDR1 LNHDA and CDR2 SQIVND (reference sequence). The V gene lost 3 bases and the J gene lost 1 base, with 10 bases spanning the gap. The CDR3 loop spans 15 amino acids. CDR3 sequence: CASSMEGRSNQPQHF. The CDR3 coding sequence is TGTGCCAGTAGTATGGAGGGAAGGAGCAATCAGCCCCAGCATTTT.

CDR3 sequence (DNA): TGTGCCAGCAGTAGAGAACTAGCGGGAGTGTACAATGAGCAGTTCTTC. Protein product: CASSRELAGVYNEQFF. The chain joins TRBV6-4 to TRBJ2-1; 11 nucleotides match TRBD2. Germline trimming cut 5 bases from V and 4 bases from J; bases unmatched to any gene: 7. Per the germline V gene, CDR1 is MRHNA and CDR2 is SNTAGT. This CDR3 contains 16 residues.

The chain is built from TRBV9 and TRBJ2-3, with 10 bases identical to TRBD2. CDR3 length: 16 amino acids. V lost 0 bases and J lost 5; bases outside the gene matches: 6. Germline V gene sequence: CDR1 SGDLS, CDR2 YYNGEE. CDR3 region: CASSVGSGRAGDTQYF. The CDR3 DNA reads TGTGCCAGCAGCGTAGGAAGCGGGAGGGCGGGAGATACGCAGTATTTT. Based on the CDR3 plus reference TRBV9 and TRBJ2-3, the full variable domain is DSGVTQTPKHLITATGQRVTLRCSPRSGDLSVYWYQQSLDQGLQFLIQYYNGEERAKGNILERFSAQQFPDLHSELNLSSLELGDSALYFCASSVGSGRAGDTQYFGPGTRLTVL.